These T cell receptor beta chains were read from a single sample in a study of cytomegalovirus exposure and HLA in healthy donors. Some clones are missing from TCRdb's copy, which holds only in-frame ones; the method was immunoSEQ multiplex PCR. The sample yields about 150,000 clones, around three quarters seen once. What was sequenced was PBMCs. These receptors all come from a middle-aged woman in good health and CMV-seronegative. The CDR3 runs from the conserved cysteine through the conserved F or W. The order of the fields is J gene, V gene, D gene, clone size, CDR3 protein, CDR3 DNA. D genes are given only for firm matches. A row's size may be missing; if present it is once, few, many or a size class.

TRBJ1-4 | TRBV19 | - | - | CASLSSTNEKLFF | TGTGCCAGTCTGTCTTCAACTAATGAAAAACTGTTTTTT
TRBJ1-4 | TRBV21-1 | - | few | CASSKTFKEKLFF | TGTGCCAGCAGCAAAACTTTCAAGGAAAAACTGTTTTTT
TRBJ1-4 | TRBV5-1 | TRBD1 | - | CASSLAAGGREKLFF | TGCGCCAGCAGCTTGGCGGCAGGGGGCCGCGAAAAACTGTTTTTT
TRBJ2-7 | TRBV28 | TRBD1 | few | CASSVLRGTLTYEQYF | TGTGCCAGCAGCGTACTCAGGGGGACCCTAACCTACGAGCAGTACTTC
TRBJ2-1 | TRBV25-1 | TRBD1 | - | CASSGWRQGVYNEQFF | TGTGCCAGCAGTGGCTGGAGACAGGGAGTGTACAATGAGCAGTTCTTC
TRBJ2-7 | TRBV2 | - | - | CASPPDSSRSYEQYF | TGTGCCAGCCCCCCCGACAGCAGCCGATCCTACGAGCAGTACTTC
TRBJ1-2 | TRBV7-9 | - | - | CSMPGNYGYTF | TGTTCCATGCCCGGGAACTATGGCTACACCTTC
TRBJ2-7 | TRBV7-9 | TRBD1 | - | CASSLPGQGGHEQYF | TGTGCCAGCAGCCTGCCGGGACAGGGGGGACACGAGCAGTACTTC
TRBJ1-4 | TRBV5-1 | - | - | CASSLDRSDEKLFF | TGCGCCAGCAGCTTAGACAGGTCTGATGAAAAACTGTTTTTT
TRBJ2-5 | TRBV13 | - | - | CASSFGGSSVETQYF | TGTGCCAGCAGCTTTGGCGGGTCCAGTGTCGAGACCCAGTACTTC
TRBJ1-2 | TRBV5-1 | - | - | CASSGSTNNYGYTF | TGCGCCAGCAGCGGGAGCACCAACAACTATGGCTACACCTTC
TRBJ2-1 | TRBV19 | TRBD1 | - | CASGLPGQSYNEQFF | TGTGCCAGTGGCCTACCGGGACAGTCATACAATGAGCAGTTCTTC
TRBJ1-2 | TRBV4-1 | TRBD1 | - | CASSDWTGGVEGYTF | TGCGCCAGCAGCGACTGGACAGGGGGCGTAGAAGGCTACACCTTC
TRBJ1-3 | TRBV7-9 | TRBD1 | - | CASSNTGVNAGNTIYF | TGTGCCAGCAGCAACACAGGGGTCAACGCTGGAAACACCATATATTTT
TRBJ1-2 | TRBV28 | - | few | CASSSPTGNYGYTF | TGTGCCAGCAGTTCACCAACAGGGAACTATGGCTACACCTTC
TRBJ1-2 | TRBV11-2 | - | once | CASSLDGWGGPGTRYGYTF | TGTGCCAGCAGCTTAGATGGATGGGGAGGGCCAGGGACGAGATATGGCTACACCTTC
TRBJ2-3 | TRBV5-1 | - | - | CASTLEGAPIDTQYF | TGCGCCAGTACCCTGGAAGGGGCCCCTATAGATACGCAGTATTTT
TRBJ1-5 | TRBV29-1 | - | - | CSVGPDRNQPQHF | TGCAGCGTTGGACCGGACAGAAATCAGCCCCAGCATTTT
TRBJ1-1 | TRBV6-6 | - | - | CASSYGAEAFF | TGTGCCAGCAGTTACGGAGCCGAAGCTTTCTTT
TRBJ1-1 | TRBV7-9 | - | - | CSSSEDRNTEAFF | TGTTCCAGCAGCGAAGACAGAAACACTGAAGCTTTCTTT
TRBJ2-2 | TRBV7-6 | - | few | CASSPSGSKETGELFF | TGTGCCAGCAGCCCTTCGGGGTCGAAGGAGACCGGGGAGCTGTTTTTT
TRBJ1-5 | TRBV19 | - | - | CASSPGNQPQHF | TGTGCCAGTAGTCCAGGGAATCAGCCCCAGCATTTT
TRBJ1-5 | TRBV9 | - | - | CASSVGEYQPQHF | TGTGCCAGCAGCGTAGGGGAGTATCAGCCCCAGCATTTT
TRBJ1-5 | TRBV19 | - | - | CAVSTELNQPQHF | TGTGCCGTTTCGACGGAGCTCAATCAGCCCCAGCATTTT
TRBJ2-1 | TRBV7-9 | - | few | CASSLDLASYEQFF | TGTGCCAGCAGCTTAGATCTAGCCTCCTATGAGCAGTTCTTC
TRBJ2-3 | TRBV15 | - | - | CATTNRVPLSDTQYF | TGTGCCACCACCAATAGAGTGCCTCTGAGCGATACGCAGTATTTT
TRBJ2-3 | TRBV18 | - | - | CASSPSGGGGTSTDTQYF | TGTGCCAGCTCACCGTCCGGTGGGGGGGGCACCTCCACAGATACGCAGTATTTT
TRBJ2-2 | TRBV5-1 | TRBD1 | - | CASRGTGGRAGELFF | TGCGCCAGCAGGGGGACAGGGGGCCGGGCCGGGGAGCTGTTTTTT
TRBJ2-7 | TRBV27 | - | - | CASSLTAPYEQYF | TGTGCCAGCAGTTTGACAGCCCCTTACGAGCAGTACTTC
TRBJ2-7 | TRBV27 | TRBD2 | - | CASSSEGLAGGGFLEQYF | TGTGCCAGCAGTTCAGAGGGGCTAGCGGGAGGAGGATTTCTCGAGCAGTACTTC
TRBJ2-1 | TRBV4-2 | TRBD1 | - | CASSNRGLDNEQFF | TGTGCCAGCAGCAACAGGGGGTTAGACAATGAGCAGTTCTTC
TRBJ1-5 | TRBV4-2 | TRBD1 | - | CASSQSGLTGTGGEVHQPQHF | TGTGCCAGCAGCCAAAGTGGCCTAACCGGGACAGGGGGTGAAGTTCATCAGCCCCAGCATTTT
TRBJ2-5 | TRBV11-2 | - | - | CASSLLGPGTPKETQYF | TGTGCCAGCAGCTTACTCGGCCCCGGGACACCGAAAGAGACCCAGTACTTC
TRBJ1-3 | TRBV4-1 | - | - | CASSQGGTSGNTIYF | TGCGCCAGCAGCCAGGGGGGGACGTCTGGAAACACCATATATTTT
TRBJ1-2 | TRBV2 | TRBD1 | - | CASSTGGSLYGYTF | TGTGCCAGCAGTACAGGGGGATCCTTGTATGGCTACACCTTC
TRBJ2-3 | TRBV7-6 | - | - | CASSPGPDTQYF | TGTGCCAGCAGCCCAGGCCCAGATACGCAGTATTTT
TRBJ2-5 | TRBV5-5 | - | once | CASSLGVQETQYF | TGTGCCAGCAGCTTAGGGGTCCAGGAGACCCAGTACTTC
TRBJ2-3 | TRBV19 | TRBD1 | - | CASWDRLTDTQYF | TGTGCCAGCTGGGACAGACTCACAGATACGCAGTATTTT
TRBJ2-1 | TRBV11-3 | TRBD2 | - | CASSEGLAPYEQFF | TGTGCCAGCAGCGAAGGACTAGCCCCATATGAGCAGTTCTTC
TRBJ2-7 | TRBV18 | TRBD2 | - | CASSPPSRAGVVEQYF | TGTGCCAGCTCACCACCGTCCAGAGCGGGGGTCGTCGAGCAGTACTTC
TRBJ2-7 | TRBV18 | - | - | CASSPLTTDSYEQYF | TGTGCCAGCTCACCTTTAACGACAGATTCCTACGAGCAGTACTTC
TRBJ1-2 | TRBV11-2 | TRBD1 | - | CASSQGQGSNGYTF | TGTGCCAGCAGTCAGGGACAGGGTAGTAATGGCTACACCTTC
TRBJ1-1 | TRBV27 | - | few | CASGDPGGARRSTEAFF | TGTGCCAGCGGAGACCCGGGGGGGGCGCGTCGAAGCACTGAAGCTTTCTTT
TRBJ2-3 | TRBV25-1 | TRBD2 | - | CASSEFSGKGTDTQYF | TGTGCCAGCAGTGAATTCAGCGGGAAGGGCACAGATACGCAGTATTTT
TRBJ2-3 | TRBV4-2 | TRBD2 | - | CASSQGQRGTDTQYF | TGTGCCAGCAGCCAAGGGCAGCGGGGAACAGATACGCAGTATTTT
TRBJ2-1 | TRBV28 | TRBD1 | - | CASSLIQGSYNEQFF | TGTGCCAGCAGTTTAATACAGGGGTCCTACAATGAGCAGTTCTTC
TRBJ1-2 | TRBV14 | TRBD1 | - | CASSGTVLGYTF | TGTGCCAGCAGCGGGACAGTACTTGGCTACACCTTC
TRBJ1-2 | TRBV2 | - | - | CASRLINYGYTF | TGTGCCAGCAGGTTAATTAACTATGGCTACACCTTC
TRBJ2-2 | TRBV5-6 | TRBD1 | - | CASSRWTGHPGELFF | TGTGCCAGCAGCCGTTGGACAGGGCATCCCGGGGAGCTGTTTTTT
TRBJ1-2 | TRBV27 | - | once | CASSLSGPHYGYTF | TGTGCCAGCAGTTTGTCAGGGCCCCACTATGGCTACACCTTC
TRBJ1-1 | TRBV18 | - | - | CASSSADFGTGGNTEAFF | TGTGCCAGCTCTTCCGCGGATTTCGGGACCGGGGGAAACACTGAAGCTTTCTTT
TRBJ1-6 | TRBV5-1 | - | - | CASSLGGQGYSPLHF | TGCGCCAGCAGCTTGGGGGGCCAGGGTTATTCACCCCTCCACTTT
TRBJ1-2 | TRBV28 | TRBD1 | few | CASSSRDRLYYGYTF | TGTGCCAGCAGTTCCCGGGACAGGCTTTACTATGGCTACACCTTC
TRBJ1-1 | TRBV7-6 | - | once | CASSLYPGQNTEAFF | TGTGCCAGCAGCCTATATCCGGGACAGAACACTGAAGCTTTCTTT
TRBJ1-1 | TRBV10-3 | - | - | CAISKGSVEAFF | TGTGCCATCAGTAAGGGGTCCGTTGAAGCTTTCTTT
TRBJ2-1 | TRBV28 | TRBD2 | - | CASAPALASGRSNEQFF | TGTGCCAGCGCCCCCGCCCTGGCTAGCGGGAGAAGTAATGAGCAGTTCTTC
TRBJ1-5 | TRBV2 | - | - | CASSAEASNQPQHF | TGTGCCAGCAGTGCAGAGGCGAGCAATCAGCCCCAGCATTTT
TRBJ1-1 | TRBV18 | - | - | CASSPAGFGMNTEAFF | TGTGCCAGCTCACCAGCCGGGTTTGGCATGAACACTGAAGCTTTCTTT
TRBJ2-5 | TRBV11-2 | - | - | CASSFTGKETQYF | TGTGCCAGCAGCTTTACAGGGAAAGAGACCCAGTACTTC
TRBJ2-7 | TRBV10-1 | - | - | CASSESGGQLEQYF | TGCGCCAGCAGTGAGTCGGGGGGACAGCTCGAGCAGTACTTC